Below, one T cell receptor (beta chain) is given with its context. The assay was immunoSEQ multiplex PCR, and TCRdb's table has in-frame clones only and misses some. The table shows 180,000 or so clones, with around 85% occurring only once. These data originate in a study of blood T cell repertoires in COVID-19. Study at large: PBMCs, B-cell-depleted T cells, or T cells were the source of the cDNA or gDNA that made up the material.

The material sequenced was PBMCs or T cells enriched from blood (not recorded which). This TCR came from a man aged 35-49 years who had recovered from COVID-19.

CDR3 residues: CASSFPSGTGAEQYF. DNA for the CDR3: TGTGCCAGCAGCTTTCCCTCCGGGACAGGGGCCGAGCAGTACTTC. The chain has TRBV11-2 and TRBJ2-7; 10 nucleotides agree with TRBD1. V gave up 3 bases and J gave up 6 bases; unmatched junction bases: 8. Germline CDR1 SGHAT, CDR2 FQNNGV. The CDR3 covers 15 residues.